These T cell receptor beta chains were read from a single sample in a study of cytomegalovirus exposure and HLA in healthy donors. Some clones are missing from TCRdb's copy, which holds only in-frame ones; the method was immunoSEQ multiplex PCR. This table has around 150,000 clones, roughly nine tenths appearing once. Sequenced: PBMCs. Source of these receptors: a man in his late teens or twenties in good health and CMV-seronegative. Both conserved end residues are part of each CDR3. The D gene is left open where the match is weak. Clone size, where shown, is once, few, many, or a class for clones that have expanded.

j_call v_call d_call clone_size cdr3_nt cdr3_aa
TRBJ2-2 TRBV5-6 - - TGTGCCAGCAGCTTCCCCGGGACTTACACCGGGGAGCTGTTTTTT CASSFPGTYTGELFF
TRBJ2-3 TRBV10-3 TRBD1 - TGTGCCATCAGTGGGACAGGGAGCACAGATACGCAGTATTTT CAISGTGSTDTQYF
TRBJ2-3 TRBV5-1 TRBD2 - TGCGCCAGCAGCTTCGAAGCCCTGGGACTACACAGCACAGATACGCAGTATTTT CASSFEALGLHSTDTQYF
TRBJ2-3 TRBV7-9 - - TGTGCCAGCAGCTTGAGTACAGATACGCAGTATTTT CASSLSTDTQYF
TRBJ2-7 TRBV7-2 TRBD2 - TGTGCCAGCAGCCAGGGGCCAGCGGGGGGCTCCTACGAGCAGTACTTC CASSQGPAGGSYEQYF
TRBJ1-1 TRBV7-6 - - TGTGCCAGCAGCCAAGACATCCTTGGAAACACTGAAGCTTTCTTT CASSQDILGNTEAFF
TRBJ1-2 TRBV11-2 TRBD1 once TGTGCCAGCAGCTTAGTCCCAGGGGGTCCGACCTATGGCTACACCTTC CASSLVPGGPTYGYTF
TRBJ2-3 TRBV5-6 TRBD1 - TGTGCCAGCAGCTTGCGCCCGGGCAGGGGGACAGGTACGCAGTATTTT CASSLRPGRGTGTQYF
TRBJ1-1 TRBV30 TRBD1 - TGTGCCTGGACCGAGACAGGGGGCACTGAAGCTTTCTTT CAWTETGGTEAFF
TRBJ2-1 TRBV7-6 TRBD2 once TGTGCCAGCAGCTTACCGACTAGCGGGAGGGTGAATGAGCAGTTCTTC CASSLPTSGRVNEQFF
TRBJ1-1 TRBV11-2 - - TGTGCCAGTAGTAGGACAGCTGAAGCTTTCTTT CASSRTAEAFF
TRBJ2-5 TRBV7-9 - - TGTGCCAGCAGCTTAGCGCTTGGCAAGCAAGAGACCCAGTACTTC CASSLALGKQETQYF
TRBJ2-7 TRBV5-1 TRBD2 - TGCGCCAGCAGCTTATCCGGGACTATGTACGAGCAGTACTTC CASSLSGTMYEQYF
TRBJ1-3 TRBV7-6 - - TGTGCCAGCAGCCAGACAGGAACCTCTGGAAACACCATATATTTT CASSQTGTSGNTIYF
TRBJ1-4 TRBV7-9 TRBD1 - TGTGCCAGCAGCTCTTACGGACAGGCATCTAATGAAAAACTGTTTTTT CASSSYGQASNEKLFF
TRBJ2-1 TRBV6-4 - - TGTGCCAGCAGTGACTCGGGACTCCATGAGCAGTTCTTC CASSDSGLHEQFF
TRBJ1-2 TRBV10-2 - - TGCGCCAGCAGTGAAGGAGGGGGGGCCTCTAACTATGGCTACACCTTC CASSEGGGASNYGYTF
TRBJ1-5 TRBV27 - - TGTGCCAGCAGTTTCGACAGGTTCAATCAGCCCCAGCATTTT CASSFDRFNQPQHF
TRBJ2-7 TRBV13 - - TGTGCCAGCAGCTCCAAACCTCAGGGATTCTCCTACGAGCAGTACTTC CASSSKPQGFSYEQYF
TRBJ1-3 TRBV30 - - TGTGCCTGCCAGGGATCCTCTGGAAACACCATATATTTT CACQGSSGNTIYF
TRBJ1-2 TRBV13 TRBD1 few TGTGCCAGCAGCGCCGACAGGGCCCACTATGGCTACACCTTC CASSADRAHYGYTF
TRBJ2-5 TRBV6-5 TRBD1 - TGTGCCAGCACCGGACAGGGGGCTACGGAGACCCAGTACTTC CASTGQGATETQYF
TRBJ1-2 TRBV9 - - TGTGCCAGCAGCGTAGCGGTAGACTATGGCTACACCTTC CASSVAVDYGYTF
TRBJ2-7 TRBV11-2 TRBD2 - TGTGCCAGCAGCTCCGGTGTCGGGGGGGAGATGGAAGAGCAGTACTTC CASSSGVGGEMEEQYF
TRBJ2-7 TRBV18 TRBD1 - TGTGCCAGCTCACCACCGGGACAGGGGTTCTACGAGCAGTACTTC CASSPPGQGFYEQYF
TRBJ2-1 TRBV12-5 TRBD1 - TGTGCTAGTGTGGGGACAGTCTACAATGAGCAGTTCTTC CASVGTVYNEQFF
TRBJ2-1 TRBV19 - once TGTGCCAGTAGTATAACTGCGGGCGTAAATGAGCAGTTCTTC CASSITAGVNEQFF
TRBJ2-7 TRBV27 TRBD1 once TGTGCCAGTCGGACAGGGGGCTACGAGCAGTACTTC CASRTGGYEQYF
TRBJ1-2 TRBV27 TRBD1 - TGTGCCAGCAGTTTATCTGGGACAGCCTATGGCTACACCTTC CASSLSGTAYGYTF
TRBJ1-4 TRBV6-1 - once TGTGCCAGCAGTGCTCTTGCAACTAATGAAAAACTGTTTTTT CASSALATNEKLFF
TRBJ2-5 TRBV19 - - TGTGCCAGTGGGCGGCGGAGGGAGACCCAGTACTTC CASGRRRETQYF
TRBJ2-7 TRBV7-8 - - TGTGCCAGCAGCTTACCCACACAGGTGAGCTCCTACGAGCAGTACTTC CASSLPTQVSSYEQYF
TRBJ2-5 TRBV5-5 - - TGTGCCAGCTACAGGGAAATCCAAGAGACCCAGTACTTC CASYREIQETQYF